The clone carrying this TCR beta chain was counted once. What it recognizes is unknown. A single base separates this from a much larger clone, so it may be a read error. The record originates from a study of molecular identifiers for immune sequencing clone quantification. Study-wide findings and caveats: Among effectors, clones above 20 RNA copies held over 99% of molecules; among naive cells, under 1%.

Germline V lookup: CDR1 SGHAT, CDR2 FQNNGV. The CDR3 has 17 residues. Using its own MiXCR run on the PCR reads, TCRdb lists one record per CDR3 protein. Here the sample spans tens of thousands of distinct CDR3 sequences, 15% to 20% being singletons. The receptor was isolated from a human donor in good health. Some libraries in this study had Jurkat cell RNA spiked in. This rearrangement joins TRBV11-2 to TRBJ2-5; the D is unclear. The sequenced material came from naive CD8+ T cells from blood, with Jurkat cell RNA spiked in. The subset was: FACS-sorted CD8+CD4-CCR7+CD45RA+ naive T cells. The CDR3 bases are TGTGCCAGCAGCTTGGGTCCTCCGGCGCGGACGCAAGTGACCCAGTACTTC. Its protein is CASSLGPPARTQVTQYF.